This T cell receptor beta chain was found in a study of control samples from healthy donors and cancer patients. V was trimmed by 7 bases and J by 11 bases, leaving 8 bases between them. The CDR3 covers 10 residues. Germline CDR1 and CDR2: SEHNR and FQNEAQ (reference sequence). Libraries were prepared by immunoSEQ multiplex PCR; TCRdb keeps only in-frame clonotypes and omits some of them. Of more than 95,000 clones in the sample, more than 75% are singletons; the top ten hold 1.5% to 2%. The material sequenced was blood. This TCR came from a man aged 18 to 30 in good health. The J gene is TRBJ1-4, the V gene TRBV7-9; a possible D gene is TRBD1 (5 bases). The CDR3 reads CASKEGKLFF. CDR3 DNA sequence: TGTGCCAGCAAAGAGGGGAAACTGTTTTTT.